This T cell receptor beta chain was identified during a study of T cells in Graves' hyperthyroidism and ophthalmopathy. RNA transcripts were the template for amplifying TCR beta CDR3 regions. HTBI primers were used for first-round RT-PCR of the TCR CDR3. TCRdb passed the multiplex PCR reads through MiXCR, listing each CDR3 protein once. The table records under 400,000 distinct CDR3 sequences, around a fifth of them present only once. Patients counted as stable if ophthalmopathy did not develop within 18 months. The diagnoses drew upon clinical symptoms, serum thyroxine and TRAb, thyroid ultrasound and orbital computed tomography. The germline V gene has CDR1 MNHEY and CDR2 SMNVEV (reference sequence). Trimming removed 1 base from V and 7 bases from J; junction bases left unmatched: 17. The CDR3 loop spans 18 amino acids.

The sequence was obtained from a woman in her forties or fifties with Graves' hyperthyroidism. The sample taken for sequencing was blood. The chain carries TRBV27 and TRBJ2-7; the match to TRBD2 covers 9 bases. In DNA, the CDR3 is TGTGCCAGCAGTTTATTTTTGGGTAGCGGGAGCGTTGACGGAGAGCAGTACTTC. It encodes CASSLFLGSGSVDGEQYF.